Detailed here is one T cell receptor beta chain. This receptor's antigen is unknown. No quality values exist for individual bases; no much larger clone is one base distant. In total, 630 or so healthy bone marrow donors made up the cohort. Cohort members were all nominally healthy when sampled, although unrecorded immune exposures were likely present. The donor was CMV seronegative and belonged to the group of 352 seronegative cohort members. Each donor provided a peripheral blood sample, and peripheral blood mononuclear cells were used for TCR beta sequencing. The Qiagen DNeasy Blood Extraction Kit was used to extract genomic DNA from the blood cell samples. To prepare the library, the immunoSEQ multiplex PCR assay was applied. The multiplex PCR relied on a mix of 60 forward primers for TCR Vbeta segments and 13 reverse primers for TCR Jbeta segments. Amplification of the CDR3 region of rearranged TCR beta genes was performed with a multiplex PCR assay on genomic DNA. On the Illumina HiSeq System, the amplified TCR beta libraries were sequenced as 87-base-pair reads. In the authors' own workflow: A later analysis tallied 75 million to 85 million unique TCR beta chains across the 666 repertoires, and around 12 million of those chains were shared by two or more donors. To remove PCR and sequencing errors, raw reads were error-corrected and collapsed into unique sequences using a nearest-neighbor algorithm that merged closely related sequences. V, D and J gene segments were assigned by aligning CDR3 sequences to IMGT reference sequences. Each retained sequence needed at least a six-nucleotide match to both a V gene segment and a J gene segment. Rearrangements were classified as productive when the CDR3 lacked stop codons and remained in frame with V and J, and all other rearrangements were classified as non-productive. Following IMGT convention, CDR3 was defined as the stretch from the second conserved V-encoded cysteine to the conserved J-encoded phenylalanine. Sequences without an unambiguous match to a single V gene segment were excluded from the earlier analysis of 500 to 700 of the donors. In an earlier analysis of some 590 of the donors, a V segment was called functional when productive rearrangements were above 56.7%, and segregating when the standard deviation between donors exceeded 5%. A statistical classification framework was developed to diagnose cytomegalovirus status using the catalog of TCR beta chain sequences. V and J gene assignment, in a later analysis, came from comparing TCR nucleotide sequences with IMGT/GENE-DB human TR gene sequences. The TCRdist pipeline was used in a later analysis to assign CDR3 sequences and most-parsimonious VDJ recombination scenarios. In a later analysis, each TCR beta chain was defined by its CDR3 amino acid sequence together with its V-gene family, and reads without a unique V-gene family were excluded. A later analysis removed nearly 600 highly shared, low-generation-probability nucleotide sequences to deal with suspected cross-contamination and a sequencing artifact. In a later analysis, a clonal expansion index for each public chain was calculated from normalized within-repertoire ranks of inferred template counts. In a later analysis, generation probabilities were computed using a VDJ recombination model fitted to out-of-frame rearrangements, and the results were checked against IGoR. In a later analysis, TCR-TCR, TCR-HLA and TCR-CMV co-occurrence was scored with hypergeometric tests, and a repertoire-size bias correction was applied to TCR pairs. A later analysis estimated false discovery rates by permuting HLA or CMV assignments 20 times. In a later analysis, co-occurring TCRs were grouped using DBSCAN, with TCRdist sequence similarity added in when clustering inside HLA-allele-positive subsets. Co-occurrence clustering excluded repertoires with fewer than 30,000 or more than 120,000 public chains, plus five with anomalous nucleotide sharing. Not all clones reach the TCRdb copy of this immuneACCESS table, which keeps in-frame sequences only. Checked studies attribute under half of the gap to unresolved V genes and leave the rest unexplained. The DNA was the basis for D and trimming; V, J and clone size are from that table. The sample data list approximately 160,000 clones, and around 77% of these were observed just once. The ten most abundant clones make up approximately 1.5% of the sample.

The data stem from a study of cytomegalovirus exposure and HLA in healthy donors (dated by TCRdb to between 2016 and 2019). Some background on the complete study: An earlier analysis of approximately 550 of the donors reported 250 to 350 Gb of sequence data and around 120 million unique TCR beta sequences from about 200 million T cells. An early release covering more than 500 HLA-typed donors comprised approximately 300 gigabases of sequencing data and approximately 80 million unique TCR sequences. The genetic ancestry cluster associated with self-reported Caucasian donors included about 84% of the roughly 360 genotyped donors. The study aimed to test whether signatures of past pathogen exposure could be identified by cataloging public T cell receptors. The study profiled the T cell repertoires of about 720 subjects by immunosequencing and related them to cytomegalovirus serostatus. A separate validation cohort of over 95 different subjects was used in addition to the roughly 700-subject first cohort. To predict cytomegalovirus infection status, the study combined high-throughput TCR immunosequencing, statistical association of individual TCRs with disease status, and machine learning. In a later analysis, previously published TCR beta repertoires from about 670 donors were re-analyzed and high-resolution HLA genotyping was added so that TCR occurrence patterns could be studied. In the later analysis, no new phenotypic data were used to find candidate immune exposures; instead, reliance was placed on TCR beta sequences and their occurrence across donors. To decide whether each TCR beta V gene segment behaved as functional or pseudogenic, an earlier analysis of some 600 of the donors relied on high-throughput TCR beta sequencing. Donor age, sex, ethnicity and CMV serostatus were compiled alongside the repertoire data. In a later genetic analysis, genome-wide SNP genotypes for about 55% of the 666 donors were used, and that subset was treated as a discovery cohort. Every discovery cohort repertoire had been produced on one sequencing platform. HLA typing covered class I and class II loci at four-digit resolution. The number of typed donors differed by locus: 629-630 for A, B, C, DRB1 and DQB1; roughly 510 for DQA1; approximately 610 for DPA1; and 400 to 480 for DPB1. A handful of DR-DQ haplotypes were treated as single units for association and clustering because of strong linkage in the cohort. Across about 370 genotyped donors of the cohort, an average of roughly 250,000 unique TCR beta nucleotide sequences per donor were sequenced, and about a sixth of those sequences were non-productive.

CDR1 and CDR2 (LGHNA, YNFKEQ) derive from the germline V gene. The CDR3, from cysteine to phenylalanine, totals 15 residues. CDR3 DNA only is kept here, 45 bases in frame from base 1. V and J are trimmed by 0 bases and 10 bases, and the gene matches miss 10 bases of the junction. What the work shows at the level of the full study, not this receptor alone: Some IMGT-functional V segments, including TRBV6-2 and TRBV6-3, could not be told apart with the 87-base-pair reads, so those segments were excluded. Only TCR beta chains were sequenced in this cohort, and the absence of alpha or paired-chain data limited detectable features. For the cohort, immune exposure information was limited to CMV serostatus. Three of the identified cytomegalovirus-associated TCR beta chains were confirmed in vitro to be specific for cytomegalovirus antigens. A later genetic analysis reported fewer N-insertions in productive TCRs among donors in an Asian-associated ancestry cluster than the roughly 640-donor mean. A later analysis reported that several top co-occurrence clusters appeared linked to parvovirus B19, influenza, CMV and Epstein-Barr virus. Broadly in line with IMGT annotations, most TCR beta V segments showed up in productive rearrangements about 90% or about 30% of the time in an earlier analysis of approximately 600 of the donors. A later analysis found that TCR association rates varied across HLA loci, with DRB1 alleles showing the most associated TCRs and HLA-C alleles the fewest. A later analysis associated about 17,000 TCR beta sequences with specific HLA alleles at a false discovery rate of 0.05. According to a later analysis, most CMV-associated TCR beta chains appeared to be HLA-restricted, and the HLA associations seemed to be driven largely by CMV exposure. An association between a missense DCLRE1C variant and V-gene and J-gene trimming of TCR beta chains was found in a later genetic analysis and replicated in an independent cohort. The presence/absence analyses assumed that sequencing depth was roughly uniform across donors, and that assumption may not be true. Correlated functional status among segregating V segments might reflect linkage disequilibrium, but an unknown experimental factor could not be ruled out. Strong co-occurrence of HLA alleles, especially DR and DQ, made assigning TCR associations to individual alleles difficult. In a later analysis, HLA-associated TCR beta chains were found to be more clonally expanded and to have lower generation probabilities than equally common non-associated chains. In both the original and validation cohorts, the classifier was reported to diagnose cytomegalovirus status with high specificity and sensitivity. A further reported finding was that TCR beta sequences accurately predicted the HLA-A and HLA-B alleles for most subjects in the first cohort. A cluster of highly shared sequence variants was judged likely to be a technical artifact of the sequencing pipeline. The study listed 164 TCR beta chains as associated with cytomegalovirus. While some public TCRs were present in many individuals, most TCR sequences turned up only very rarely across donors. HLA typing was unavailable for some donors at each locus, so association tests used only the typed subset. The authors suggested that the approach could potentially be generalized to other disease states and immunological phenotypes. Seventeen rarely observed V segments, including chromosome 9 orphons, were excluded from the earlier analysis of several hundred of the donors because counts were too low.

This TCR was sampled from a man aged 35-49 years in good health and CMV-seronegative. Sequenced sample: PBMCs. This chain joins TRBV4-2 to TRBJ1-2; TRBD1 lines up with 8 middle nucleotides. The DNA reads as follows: TGTGCCAGCAGCCAAGATTTCGGACAGGGTGCAGTCTACACCTTC. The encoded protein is CASSQDFGQGAVYTF.